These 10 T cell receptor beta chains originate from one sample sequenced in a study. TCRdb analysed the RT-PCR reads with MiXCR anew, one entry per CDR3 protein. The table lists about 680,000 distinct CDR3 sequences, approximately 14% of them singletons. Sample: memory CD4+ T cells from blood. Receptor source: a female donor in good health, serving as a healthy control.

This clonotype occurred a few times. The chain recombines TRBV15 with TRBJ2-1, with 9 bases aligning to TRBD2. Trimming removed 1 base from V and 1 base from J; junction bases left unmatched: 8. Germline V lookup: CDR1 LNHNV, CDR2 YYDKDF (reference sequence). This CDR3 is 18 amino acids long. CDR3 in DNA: TGTGCCACCAGCAGAGTTATCCCGGGACTAGCTTCCTACAATGAGCAGTTCTTC. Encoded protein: CATSRVIPGLASYNEQFF.

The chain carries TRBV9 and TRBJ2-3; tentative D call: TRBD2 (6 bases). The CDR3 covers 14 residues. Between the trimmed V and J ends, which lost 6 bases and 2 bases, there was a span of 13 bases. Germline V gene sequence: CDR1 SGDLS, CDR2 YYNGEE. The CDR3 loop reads CASNWGLLTDTQYF. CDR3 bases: TGTGCCAGCAATTGGGGACTCCTCACAGATACGCAGTATTTT. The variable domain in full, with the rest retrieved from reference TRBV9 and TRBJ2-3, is DSGVTQTPKHLITATGQRVTLRCSPRSGDLSVYWYQQSLDQGLQFLIQYYNGEERAKGNILERFSAQQFPDLHSELNLSSLELGDSALYFCASNWGLLTDTQYFGPGTRLTVL.

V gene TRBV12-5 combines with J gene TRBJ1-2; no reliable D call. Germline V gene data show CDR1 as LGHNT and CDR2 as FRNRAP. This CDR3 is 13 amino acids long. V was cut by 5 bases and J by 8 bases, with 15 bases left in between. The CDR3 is CASGGSLGRGYTF. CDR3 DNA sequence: TGTGCTAGTGGTGGTTCTCTAGGACGCGGCTACACCTTC.

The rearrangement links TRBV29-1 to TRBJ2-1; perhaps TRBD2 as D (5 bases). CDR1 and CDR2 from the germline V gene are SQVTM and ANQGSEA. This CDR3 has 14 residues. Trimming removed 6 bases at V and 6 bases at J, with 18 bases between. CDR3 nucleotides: TGCAGCGTCTCAAGTTTCTTGGGGAGCAATGAGCAGTTCTTC. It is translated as CSVSSFLGSNEQFF.

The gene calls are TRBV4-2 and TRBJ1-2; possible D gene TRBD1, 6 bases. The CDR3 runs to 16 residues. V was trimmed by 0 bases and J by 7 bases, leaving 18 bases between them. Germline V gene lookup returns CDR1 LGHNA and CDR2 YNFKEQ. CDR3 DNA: TGTGCCAGCAGCCAAGACCGCGCTGGGGGGGCGCGTGGCTACACCTTC. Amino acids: CASSQDRAGGARGYTF.

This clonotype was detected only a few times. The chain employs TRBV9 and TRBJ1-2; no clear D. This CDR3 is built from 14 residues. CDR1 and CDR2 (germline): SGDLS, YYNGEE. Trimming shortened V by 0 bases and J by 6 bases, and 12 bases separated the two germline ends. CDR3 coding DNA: TGTGCCAGCAGCGTAGGAAGAGGGCTGGATGGCTACACCTTC. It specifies CASSVGRGLDGYTF.

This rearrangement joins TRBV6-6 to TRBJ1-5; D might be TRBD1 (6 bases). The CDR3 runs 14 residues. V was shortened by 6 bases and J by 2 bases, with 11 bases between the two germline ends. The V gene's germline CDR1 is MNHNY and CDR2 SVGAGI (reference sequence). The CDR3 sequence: CASSRGPGNQPQHF. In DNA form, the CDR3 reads TGTGCCAGCAGCCGGGGGCCGGGCAATCAGCCCCAGCATTTT.

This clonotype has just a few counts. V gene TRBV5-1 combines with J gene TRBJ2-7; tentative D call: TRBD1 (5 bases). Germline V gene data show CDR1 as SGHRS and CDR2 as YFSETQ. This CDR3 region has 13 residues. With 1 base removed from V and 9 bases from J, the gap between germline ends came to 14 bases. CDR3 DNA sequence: TGCGCCAGCAGCTTGCAAGGGGCGCCTGGGCAGTACTTC. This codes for CASSLQGAPGQYF.

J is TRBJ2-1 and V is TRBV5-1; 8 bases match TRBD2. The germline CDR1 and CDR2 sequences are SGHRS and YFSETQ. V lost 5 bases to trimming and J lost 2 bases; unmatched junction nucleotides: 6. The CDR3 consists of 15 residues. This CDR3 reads CASRPLAATYNEQFF. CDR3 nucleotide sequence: TGCGCCAGCAGGCCACTAGCGGCAACCTACAATGAGCAGTTCTTC.

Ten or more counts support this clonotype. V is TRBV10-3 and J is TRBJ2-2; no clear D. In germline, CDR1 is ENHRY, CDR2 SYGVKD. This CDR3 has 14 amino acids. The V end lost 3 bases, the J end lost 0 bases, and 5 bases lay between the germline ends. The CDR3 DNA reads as TGTGCCATCAGTGACTCCACGAACACCGGGGAGCTGTTTTTT. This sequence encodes CAISDSTNTGELFF.